This is a list of T cell receptor beta chains from one sample in a study of human T cells and chemical hapten exposure. TCRdb reprocessed the RACE reads via MiXCR and lists one record per CDR3 protein. The sample records around 130,000 distinct CDR3 sequences, approximately 9.5% being singletons. The sample taken for sequencing was whole blood. The receptors originated from a male donor in good health. Some clones in this sample may be carry-over from other donors' samples. The CDR3 runs from the conserved cysteine through the conserved F or W. The order of the fields is CDR3 protein, D gene, V gene, J gene. The D gene is left open where the match is weak.

CDR3aa: CASSQQRDSMNTEAFF
d_gene: TRBD1
v_gene: TRBV11-2
j_gene: TRBJ1-1

CDR3aa: CASSYTENTEAFF
d_gene: -
v_gene: TRBV6-2/TRBV6-3
j_gene: TRBJ1-1

CDR3aa: CASSAAGTGVNQPQHF
d_gene: TRBD1
v_gene: TRBV11-1
j_gene: TRBJ1-5

CDR3aa: CATSRELRGGYTF
d_gene: -
v_gene: TRBV15
j_gene: TRBJ1-2

CDR3aa: CSASALAGGPGETQYF
d_gene: TRBD2
v_gene: TRBV20-1
j_gene: TRBJ2-5

CDR3aa: CASSFATKRSGELFF
d_gene: -
v_gene: TRBV7-2
j_gene: TRBJ2-2

CDR3aa: CASSQASGYEQYF
d_gene: -
v_gene: TRBV3-1
j_gene: TRBJ2-7

CDR3aa: CAISDGGEQFF
d_gene: -
v_gene: TRBV10-3
j_gene: TRBJ2-1

CDR3aa: CASTGLAGGYEQYF
d_gene: TRBD2
v_gene: TRBV2
j_gene: TRBJ2-7

CDR3aa: CASRHPGQGSQETQYF
d_gene: TRBD1
v_gene: TRBV11-2
j_gene: TRBJ2-5

CDR3aa: CASSGGSPYEQYF
d_gene: -
v_gene: TRBV6-2/TRBV6-3
j_gene: TRBJ2-7

CDR3aa: CASSRTGVDIEQFF
d_gene: TRBD1
v_gene: TRBV5-1
j_gene: TRBJ2-1

CDR3aa: CASSSLAYSYNEQFF
d_gene: TRBD2
v_gene: TRBV7-9
j_gene: TRBJ2-1

CDR3aa: CASSQGTGMNTEAFF
d_gene: TRBD1
v_gene: TRBV4-3
j_gene: TRBJ1-1

CDR3aa: CAISGEEGRETQYF
d_gene: -
v_gene: TRBV10-3
j_gene: TRBJ2-5

CDR3aa: CASSRTGGTDTQYF
d_gene: TRBD1
v_gene: TRBV2
j_gene: TRBJ2-3

CDR3aa: CASSAGASYEQYF
d_gene: TRBD2
v_gene: TRBV7-9
j_gene: TRBJ2-7

CDR3aa: CASSPTRQGAQEEAFF
d_gene: TRBD1
v_gene: TRBV2
j_gene: TRBJ1-1

CDR3aa: CASSQNLNEQFF
d_gene: -
v_gene: TRBV14
j_gene: TRBJ2-1

CDR3aa: CAGSPDPSGQVYGYTF
d_gene: -
v_gene: TRBV6-5
j_gene: TRBJ1-2

CDR3aa: CASSGSGGYNEQFF
d_gene: TRBD2
v_gene: TRBV5-1
j_gene: TRBJ2-1

CDR3aa: CASSYTPGTAPGANVLTF
d_gene: TRBD1
v_gene: TRBV6-5
j_gene: TRBJ2-6

CDR3aa: CATSRERGIQETQYF
d_gene: -
v_gene: TRBV15
j_gene: TRBJ2-5

CDR3aa: CSGGGMNTEAFF
d_gene: -
v_gene: TRBV29-1
j_gene: TRBJ1-1

CDR3aa: CAISEQTGLEQFF
d_gene: -
v_gene: TRBV10-3
j_gene: TRBJ2-1

CDR3aa: CASSLGLAGDTDTQYF
d_gene: TRBD2
v_gene: TRBV27
j_gene: TRBJ2-3

CDR3aa: CSARGPGGTEAFF
d_gene: -
v_gene: TRBV20-1
j_gene: TRBJ1-1

CDR3aa: CASSLGEGSNYGYTF
d_gene: -
v_gene: TRBV5-1
j_gene: TRBJ1-2

CDR3aa: CASSQDPGGRETQYF
d_gene: TRBD1
v_gene: TRBV4-3
j_gene: TRBJ2-5

CDR3aa: CTSSLGRLLNYGYTF
d_gene: -
v_gene: TRBV7-9
j_gene: TRBJ1-2

CDR3aa: CSVTGQKNIQYF
d_gene: -
v_gene: TRBV29-1
j_gene: TRBJ2-4

CDR3aa: CASSRAYEQFF
d_gene: -
v_gene: TRBV7-9
j_gene: TRBJ2-1

CDR3aa: CASSSAGLVREQYF
d_gene: TRBD2
v_gene: TRBV5-1
j_gene: TRBJ2-7

CDR3aa: CASGNRGDTEAFF
d_gene: -
v_gene: TRBV6-5
j_gene: TRBJ1-1

CDR3aa: CASSREGGGYGYTF
d_gene: -
v_gene: TRBV4-3
j_gene: TRBJ1-2

CDR3aa: CASSPRGGEGTGAFF
d_gene: -
v_gene: TRBV7-8
j_gene: TRBJ1-1

CDR3aa: CASSETGASGNTIYF
d_gene: TRBD1
v_gene: TRBV27
j_gene: TRBJ1-3

CDR3aa: CASSGGQENIQYF
d_gene: TRBD1
v_gene: TRBV9
j_gene: TRBJ2-4

CDR3aa: CASSPQGVQRTNYGYTF
d_gene: TRBD1
v_gene: TRBV5-1
j_gene: TRBJ1-2

CDR3aa: CATTGSRDEDTQYF
d_gene: -
v_gene: TRBV15
j_gene: TRBJ2-3

CDR3aa: CAISDSDRGYQPQHF
d_gene: TRBD1
v_gene: TRBV10-3
j_gene: TRBJ1-5

CDR3aa: CASSLEDSPLHF
d_gene: -
v_gene: TRBV12-3/TRBV12-4
j_gene: TRBJ1-6

CDR3aa: CASSLGGREAYEQYF
d_gene: TRBD2
v_gene: TRBV5-4
j_gene: TRBJ2-7

CDR3aa: CASRDPGENGELFF
d_gene: -
v_gene: TRBV12-3/TRBV12-4
j_gene: TRBJ2-2

CDR3aa: CASRDSYNTEAFF
d_gene: -
v_gene: TRBV4-3
j_gene: TRBJ1-1

CDR3aa: CASSQDAGLVTDTQYF
d_gene: TRBD2
v_gene: TRBV4-2
j_gene: TRBJ2-3